This T cell receptor (beta chain) was identified during a study of cytotoxic CD8 clonotypes in ibrutinib-treated CLL. Whole-study findings and limits: Baseline levels were approached again at progression, after clonality had risen at ibrutinib response.

The CDR3 consists of 13 residues. The germline V gene has CDR1 SEHNR and CDR2 FQNEAQ (reference sequence). Trimming stripped 6 bases from V and 3 bases from J, with 9 bases between. With cryopreserved PBMCs as the source, about 2.2 micrograms of genomic DNA went to TCR beta libraries. Only in-frame clones appear in the TCRdb table, and some are missing; sequencing was by immunoSEQ multiplex PCR. The sample contains about 130,000 clones, about 79% of which appear only once. This clone was seen a few times. The antigen is undetermined. The gene calls are TRBV7-9 and TRBJ2-1; TRBD1 is a possible D gene (6 bases). The TCR originated in a human donor with chronic lymphocytic leukemia. The sequenced sample was PBMCs, obtained after 12 months of ibrutinib treatment. In nucleotides, the CDR3 is TGTGCCAGCAGAGAGGGGGTCTACAATGAGCAGTTCTTC. Amino acid sequence: CASREGVYNEQFF.